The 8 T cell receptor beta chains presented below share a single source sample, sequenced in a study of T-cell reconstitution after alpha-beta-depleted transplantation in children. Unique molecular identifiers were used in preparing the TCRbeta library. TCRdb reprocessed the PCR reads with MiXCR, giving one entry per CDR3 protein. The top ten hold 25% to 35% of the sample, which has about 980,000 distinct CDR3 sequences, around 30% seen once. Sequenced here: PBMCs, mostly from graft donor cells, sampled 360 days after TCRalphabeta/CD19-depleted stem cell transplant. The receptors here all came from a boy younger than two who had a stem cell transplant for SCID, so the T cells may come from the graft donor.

CDR3 coding DNA: TGTGCCAGCAGCGAAGGCCCACAGGGACGACATGAGCAGTTCTTC. Protein product: CASSEGPQGRHEQFF. The chain uses TRBV7-2 and TRBJ2-1, with a possible D match to TRBD1 (6 bases). This CDR3 is built from 15 residues. V shed 5 bases and J shed 8 bases, with 19 bases lying between them. Germline-derived CDR1 and CDR2 are SGHTA and FQGNSA.

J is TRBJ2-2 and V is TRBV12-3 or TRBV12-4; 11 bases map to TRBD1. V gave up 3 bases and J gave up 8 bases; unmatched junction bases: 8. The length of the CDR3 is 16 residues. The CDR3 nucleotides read TGTGCCAGCAGTTTTATCCGGGACAGGGGGAGAGGGGAGCTGTTTTTT. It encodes CASSFIRDRGRGELFF.

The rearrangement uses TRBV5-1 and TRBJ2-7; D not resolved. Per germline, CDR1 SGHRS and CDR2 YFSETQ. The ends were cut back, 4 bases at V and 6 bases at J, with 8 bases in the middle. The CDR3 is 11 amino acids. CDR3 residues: CASSLTREQYF. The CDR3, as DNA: TGCGCCAGCAGCCTGACTCGCGAGCAGTACTTC.

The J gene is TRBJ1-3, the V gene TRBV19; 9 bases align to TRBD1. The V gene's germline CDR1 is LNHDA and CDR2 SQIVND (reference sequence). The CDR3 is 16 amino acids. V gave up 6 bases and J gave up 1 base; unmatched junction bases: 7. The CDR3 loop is CASSRDRVLSGNTIYF. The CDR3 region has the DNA TGTGCCAGTAGCCGGGACAGGGTTCTTTCTGGAAACACCATATATTTT.

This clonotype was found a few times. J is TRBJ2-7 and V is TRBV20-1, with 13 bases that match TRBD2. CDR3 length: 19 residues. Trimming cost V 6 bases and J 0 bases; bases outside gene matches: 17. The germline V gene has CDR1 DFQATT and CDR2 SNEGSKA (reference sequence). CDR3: CSAQPTGLAGKFSSYEQYF. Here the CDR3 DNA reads TGCAGTGCCCAGCCAACGGGACTAGCGGGGAAATTTAGCTCCTACGAGCAGTACTTC.

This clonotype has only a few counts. The CDR3 bases are TGTGCCAGCAGTTACTCCAGGCAATTGAACACTGAAGCTTTCTTT. Translation gives CASSYSRQLNTEAFF. The gene calls are TRBV6-5 and TRBJ1-1; D is undetermined. CDR3 length equals 15 residues. V was pared by 0 bases and J by 0 bases, with 8 bases between. Germline V CDR1 and CDR2: MNHEY, SVGAGI.

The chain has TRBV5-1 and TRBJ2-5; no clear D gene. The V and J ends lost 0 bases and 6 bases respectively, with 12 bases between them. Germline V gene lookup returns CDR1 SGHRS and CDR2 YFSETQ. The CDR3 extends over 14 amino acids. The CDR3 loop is CASSLATGPKTQYF. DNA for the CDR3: TGCGCCAGCAGCTTGGCCACGGGCCCGAAGACCCAGTACTTC.

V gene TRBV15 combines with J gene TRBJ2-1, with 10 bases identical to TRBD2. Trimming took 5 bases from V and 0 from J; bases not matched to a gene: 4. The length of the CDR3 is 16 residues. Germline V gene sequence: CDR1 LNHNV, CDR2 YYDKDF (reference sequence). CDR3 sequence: CATSGKRGGSYNEQFF. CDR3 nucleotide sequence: TGTGCCACCAGCGGTAAGCGGGGGGGCTCCTACAATGAGCAGTTCTTC.